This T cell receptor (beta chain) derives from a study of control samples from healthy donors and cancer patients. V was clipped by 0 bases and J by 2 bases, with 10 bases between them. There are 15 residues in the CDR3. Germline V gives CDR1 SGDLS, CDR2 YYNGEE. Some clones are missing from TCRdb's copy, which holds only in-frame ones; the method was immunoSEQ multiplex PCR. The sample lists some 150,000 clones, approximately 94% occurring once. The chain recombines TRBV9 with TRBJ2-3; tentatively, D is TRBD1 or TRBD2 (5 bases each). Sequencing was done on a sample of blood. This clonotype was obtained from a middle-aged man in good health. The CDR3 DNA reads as TGTGCCAGCAGCGTAGACGGGGCTAACACAGATACGCAGTATTTT. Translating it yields CASSVDGANTDTQYF.